This T cell receptor beta chain was identified during a study of blood T cell repertoires in COVID-19. Allocation to cohorts depended on clinical history reported by the participants. CDR1 is SNHLY, CDR2 FYNNEI, per germline. Losses at the gene ends were 3 bases for V and 2 bases for J; bases not matched to a gene: 4. The CDR3 is 15 amino acids. Per the study methods: Nucleated cell counts were estimated from reference gene primer amplification. Sequencing was performed with immunoSEQ multiplex PCR; in TCRdb, only in-frame clones are kept and a portion is missing. The DNA was the basis for D and trimming; V, J and clone size are from that table. The sample shows roughly 200,000 clones, 90% of them seen only once.

The sequence derives from a young man who had recovered from COVID-19. Sample: PBMCs or T cells enriched from blood (not recorded which). The V call is TRBV2, the J call TRBJ1-5, with TRBD1 identical over 7 bases. This chain's CDR3 is CASSEEGAGNQPQHF. CDR3 nucleotides: TGTGCCAGCAGTGAGGAGGGGGCGGGCAATCAGCCCCAGCATTTT.